Sequencing of this TCR beta chain was carried out in a study of spatial heterogeneity in lung cancer. This clonotype has ten or more counts. Carried by each TCR cDNA molecule was a unique molecular identifier. TCRdb called the 5' RACE reads again in MiXCR, with one record for every CDR3 protein. The sample contains some 15,000 distinct CDR3 sequences, 14% of which appear only once. Trimming left V 0 bases short and J 5 bases short, with 10 bases between. The germline gives CDR1 LGHDT, CDR2 YNNKEL (reference sequence). The CDR3 sequence is 14 residues long. Stated time point: sample taken at primary tumor resection. The study sequenced unsorted whole RNA from tumor, nontumor lung or frozen PBMC. The donor population consisted of 72 patients with untreated, early-stage non-small cell lung cancer.

The chain has TRBV3-1 and TRBJ2-5; TRBD2 is a possible D gene (5 bases). The sample consisted of PBMCs, taken at surgery. This receptor was taken from a male donor with early-stage non-small cell lung cancer. The DNA for the CDR3 is TGTGCCAGCAGCCAAGATGCAGCGGTTGAGACCCAGTACTTC. This encodes CASSQDAAVETQYF.